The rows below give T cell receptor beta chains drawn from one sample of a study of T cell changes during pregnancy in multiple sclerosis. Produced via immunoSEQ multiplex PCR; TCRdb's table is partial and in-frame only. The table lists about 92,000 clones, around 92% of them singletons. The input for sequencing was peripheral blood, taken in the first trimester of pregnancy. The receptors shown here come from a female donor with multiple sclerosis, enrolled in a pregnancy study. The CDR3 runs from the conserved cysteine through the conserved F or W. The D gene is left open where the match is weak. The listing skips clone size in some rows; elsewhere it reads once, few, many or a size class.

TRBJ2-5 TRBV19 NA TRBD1 TGTGCCAGTAGTAACCCAGGGGGTCCAGAGACCCAGTACTTC CASSNPGGPETQYF
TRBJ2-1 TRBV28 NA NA TGTGCCAGCAGCCCTTTGGCGGGTCTGTCCTACAATGAGCAGTTCTTC CASSPLAGLSYNEQFF
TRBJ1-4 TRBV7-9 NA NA TGTGCCAGCAGCGAATTTAGACAGGTTACTGAAAAACTGTTTTTT CASSEFRQVTEKLFF
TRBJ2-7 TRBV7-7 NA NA TGTGCTAGCAGCCTCCTGGACAGACCCTACGAGCAGTACTTC CASSLLDRPYEQYF
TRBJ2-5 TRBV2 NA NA TGTGCCAGCAGGGGTGGGTGGGACTTGCTAGAAAAAGAGACCCAGTACTTC CASRGGWDLLEKETQYF
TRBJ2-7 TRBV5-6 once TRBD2 TGTGCCAGCAGCTTGGTCGGGAGGCCTTCCTACGAGCAGTACTTC CASSLVGRPSYEQYF
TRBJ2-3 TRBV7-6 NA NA TGTGCCAGCAGCTTAGCTCCAGCGGTTGCCTCGCAGTATTTT CASSLAPAVASQYF
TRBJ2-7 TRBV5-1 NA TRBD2 TGCGCCAGCAGCTTGGATTGGGGGGGTATGAGTTACGAGCAGTACTTC CASSLDWGGMSYEQYF
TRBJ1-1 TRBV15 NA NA TGTGCCACCAGCAGAGATCCGGGATTTGAAGCTTTCTTT CATSRDPGFEAFF
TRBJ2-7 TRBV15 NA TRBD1 TGTGCCACCAGCAGAGTATTACAGGGGGCGGCCTACGAGCAGTACTTC CATSRVLQGAAYEQYF
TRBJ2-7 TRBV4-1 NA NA TGCGCCAGCAGCCAAGAAGAGGGGGGGACCCATGCCCCCTACGAGCAGTACTTC CASSQEEGGTHAPYEQYF
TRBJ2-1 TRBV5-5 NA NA TGTGCCAGCAGCTTGAGAGCAATGAGCTCCTACAATGAGCAGTTCTTC CASSLRAMSSYNEQFF
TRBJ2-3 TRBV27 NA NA TGTGCCAGCAGTTTATCGCAGTACACAGATACGCAGTATTTT CASSLSQYTDTQYF
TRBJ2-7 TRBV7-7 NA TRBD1 TGTGCTAGCATCTTTGGGACAGACCTTCTTAGCTCCTACGAGCAGTACTTC CASIFGTDLLSSYEQYF
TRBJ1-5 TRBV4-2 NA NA TGTGCCAGCAGCCAAGCCGGGGAAACGGGTCAGCCCCAGCATTTT CASSQAGETGQPQHF
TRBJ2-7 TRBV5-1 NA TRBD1 TGCGCCAGCAGCTTGGACGGACAGGGGGCCTACGAGCAGTACTTC CASSLDGQGAYEQYF
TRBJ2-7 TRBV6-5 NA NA TGTGCCAGCAGTTACCGGTTTTTGAGCGGTGCCTACGAGCAGTACTTC CASSYRFLSGAYEQYF
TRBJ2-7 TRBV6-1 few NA TGTGCCAGCAGTGCCAGGGGGACTTCCTACGAGCAGTACTTC CASSARGTSYEQYF
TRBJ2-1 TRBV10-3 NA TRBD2 TGTGCCATCAGTGAGTTCACTAGCGGGATATATAACAATGAGCAGTTCTTC CAISEFTSGIYNNEQFF
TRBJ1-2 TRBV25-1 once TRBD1 TGTGCCGCGGGGCCAATAGACAGGGATTATGGCTACACCTTC CAAGPIDRDYGYTF
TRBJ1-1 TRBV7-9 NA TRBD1 TGTGCCAGCAGTTTAGGACAGGGGGCGGCCACTGAAGCTTTCTTT CASSLGQGAATEAFF
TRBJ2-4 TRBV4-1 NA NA TGCGCCAGCAGCCTCACCAACCGGGGGGCCAAAAACATTCAGTACTTC CASSLTNRGAKNIQYF